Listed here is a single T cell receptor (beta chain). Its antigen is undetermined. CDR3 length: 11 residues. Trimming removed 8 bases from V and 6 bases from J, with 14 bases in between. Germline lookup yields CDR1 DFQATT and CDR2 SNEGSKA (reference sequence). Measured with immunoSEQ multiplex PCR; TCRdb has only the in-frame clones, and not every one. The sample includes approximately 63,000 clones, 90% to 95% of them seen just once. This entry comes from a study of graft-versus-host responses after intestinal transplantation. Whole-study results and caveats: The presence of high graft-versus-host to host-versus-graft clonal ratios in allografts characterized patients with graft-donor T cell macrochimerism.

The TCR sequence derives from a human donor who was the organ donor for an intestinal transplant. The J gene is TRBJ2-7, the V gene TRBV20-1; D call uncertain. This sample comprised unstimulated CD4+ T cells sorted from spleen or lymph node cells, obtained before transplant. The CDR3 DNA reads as TGCAGTTCCCGCCGGGCCGGCGAGCAGTACTTC. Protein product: CSSRRAGEQYF.